This paragraph covers one TCR beta chain sequence. The clone's antigen remains unknown. Per-base quality was not reported, and no clone a single base away is much larger than it. This entry is derived from a study of neurological immune-mediated disorders (dated by TCRdb to the late 2010s). Some background on the complete study: Among the roughly 35 multiple sclerosis patients, relapsing-remitting MS accounted for some 30 and secondary progressive MS accounted for 3. Peripheral blood TCR-beta repertoires from patients with HTLV-I-associated myelopathy (HAM/TSP), patients with multiple sclerosis, and healthy controls were compared in the study using UMI-based sequencing. Alongside PBMC samples, the set of about 100 TCR-beta libraries contained longitudinal samples, technical triplicates, and paired CD4+ and CD8+ T-cell subsets that had been sorted. The cohort was made up of 60 to 75 subjects, consisting of roughly 14 HAM/TSP patients, about 34 multiple sclerosis patients and about 20 healthy controls. Results the study describes overall, beyond this receptor: The MS cluster showed no association with clinical or MRI features, and the authors stated that larger cohorts are needed. The highest TCR clonal expansion was observed in HAM/TSP patients, whereas the lowest was observed in MS patients, even when compared with healthy controls. No identical CDR3 amino acid sequences were shared among expanded clones across subjects, suggesting private TCR-beta repertoires in all groups. Repertoires from 18 of 34 MS patients were grouped by phylogenetic analysis into a cluster of related CDR3 sequences, suggesting a possible repertoire-level signature.

Cut back by 4 bases and 6 bases, the V and J ends lie 10 bases apart. Inclusive of the bounding cysteine and phenylalanine, the CDR3 is 13 residues long. The kept DNA is CDR3 alone, 39 bases in frame from the first base. In the germline V gene, CDR1 corresponds to KGHDR and CDR2 to SFDVKD. For sorted-subset TCR libraries, approximately 910,000 sorted CD4+ or CD8+ T cells were used. The multiple sclerosis patients were enrolled in a US clinical protocol that used magnetic resonance imaging to evaluate disease progression. Peripheral blood underwent Ficoll-Hypaque density gradient centrifugation to isolate PBMCs, which were then cryopreserved in liquid nitrogen. Paired sorted CD4+ and CD8+ subsets came from healthy controls, HAM/TSP patients and MS patients. cDNA was synthesized by template-switch 5'RACE using a primer carrying a 10-nucleotide random unique molecular identifier by which each TCR transcript was tagged. Each sequencing run produced over 180 million TCR-beta sequences covering 15-18 subjects. The RNeasy kit was used to extract total RNA. The KAPA Real-time Library Amplification kit was used to amplify TCR-beta VDJ regions with primers targeting the TCR constant region and the 5'RACE anchor. A first PCR added sample indexes and Illumina adaptors, and a second PCR then raised library yield. After Ampure bead purification, the roughly 650 bp TCR product was size-selected on a 2% E-gel SizeSelection system. Library quality was checked on a Bioanalyzer, concentration was measured with Qubit, and libraries were quantified with the Kapa Library Quantification kit before pooling. An Illumina HiSeq 2500 sequenced the libraries paired-end 2 x 150 bp. To increase sequence diversity, roughly 24-32% phiX was spiked into each library pool. In the paper's pipeline: Quality-filtered reads were processed with the UMI-based MiGEC pipeline, and over 90% of raw TCR sequences were removed by the MiGEC pipeline during error correction. IMGT germline references were used for aligning VDJ genes, and each clonotype was defined as a unique CDR3 amino acid sequence together with its V-J genes. Clonal expansion, Shannon diversity, and CDR3 relatedness (CalcPairwiseDistances, ClusterSamples) were evaluated with VDJtools, and phylogenetic trees were built with CLCbio workbench. Expanded clones were defined as having at least 8 unique UMIs, based on coefficient-of-variation modelling across technical triplicates. The raw public data were reprocessed by TCRdb itself: fastp quality trimming at Q25, MiXCR clonotype calling, in-frame beta chains only. Identical CDR3 protein sequences are pooled into one entry, listed with their most common genes and DNA. The V and J calls were determined by TCRdb, not by the authors. In this sample the table shows 52,000 or so distinct CDR3 sequences, just under 4% of which occur a single time. The ten largest make up around 2% of the sample.

The source of this sequence is a middle-aged woman with multiple sclerosis. Sequencing was carried out using CD4+ T cells from blood. Here the chain combines TRBV24-1 and TRBJ2-3; possibly the D gene is TRBD1, per 5 matching bases. The CDR3 region: CATSDRAVDTQYF. The DNA sequence is as follows: TGTGCCACCAGTGACAGGGCCGTCGATACGCAGTATTTT.